The 22 T cell receptor beta chains reported below all come from one sample, sequenced in a study of blood T cell repertoires in COVID-19. Assay: immunoSEQ multiplex PCR; the TCRdb copy retains only in-frame clones and omits some. The sample has about 58,000 clones; roughly 77% are singletons. The material sequenced was peripheral blood. The receptors were sampled from a man in his fifties or sixties with COVID-19, enrolled during active disease.

The chain uses TRBV19 and TRBJ2-2; weak D call: TRBD2 (5 bases). The CDR3 contains 15 residues. Germline V gene sequence: CDR1 LNHDA, CDR2 SQIVND (reference sequence). Trimming cost V 8 bases and J 6 bases, with 19 bases left between them. The CDR3 DNA reads TGTGCCAGTGGCCGAATCGGGGATCGGGCCGGGGAGCTGTTTTTT. Residues: CASGRIGDRAGELFF.

V is TRBV2 and J is TRBJ2-5, with D perhaps TRBD2 (6 bases). The germline V gene has CDR1 SNHLY and CDR2 FYNNEI. Trimming took 7 bases from V and 1 from J, leaving 10 bases between them. The CDR3 contains 13 residues. This CDR3 is CASTVEGQETQYF. Written as DNA, the CDR3 is TGTGCCAGCACCGTGGAGGGCCAAGAGACCCAGTACTTC.

To note about this clone: At one end the junction does not follow the germline gene, possibly because of a read error. J is TRBJ2-2 and V is TRBV7-7; weak D call: TRBD1 (6 bases). Germline CDR1 is SSHAT and CDR2 is FNYEAQ (reference sequence). The CDR3 is made up of 14 amino acids. CDR3: CASSLGQSTGELFF. The CDR3 bases are TGTGCTAGCAGCTTAGGACAGTCCACCGGGGAGCTGTTTTTT.

The chain links TRBV7-9 to TRBJ2-5; D unresolved. This CDR3 has 14 residues. The V end was cut by 0 bases, the J end by 3 bases, with 8 bases between. Germline V gene sequence: CDR1 SEHNR, CDR2 FQNEAQ (reference sequence). CDR3 amino acids: CASSLAMAEETQYF. The DNA for the CDR3 is TGTGCCAGCAGCTTAGCGATGGCAGAAGAGACCCAGTACTTC.

This chain links TRBV10-3 with TRBJ2-7; 8 bases are shared with TRBD1. The ends lost 2 bases at V and 5 bases at J; junction bases unmatched: 2. Germline assignment: CDR1 ENHRY and CDR2 SYGVKD. This CDR3 is 13 amino acids long. The CDR3: CAISERGQDEQYF. DNA for the CDR3: TGTGCCATCAGTGAGCGGGGACAGGACGAGCAGTACTTC.

The CDR3 sequence: CASSQAIGRVNYGYTF. The CDR3 nucleotides read TGTGCCAGCAGCCAGGCGATAGGGAGGGTTAACTATGGCTACACCTTC. The chain combines TRBV4-2 with TRBJ1-2; no clear D. The V gene's germline CDR1 is LGHNA and CDR2 YNFKEQ. This CDR3 is 16 amino acids long. V shed 3 bases and J shed 1 base, with 15 bases lying between them.

The chain has TRBV7-9 and TRBJ1-6; D possibly corresponds to TRBD1 (6 bases). CDR3 length: 13 residues. Germline V gene data show CDR1 as SEHNR and CDR2 as FQNEAQ (reference sequence). Trimming shortened V by 5 bases and J by 10 bases, and 12 bases separated the two germline ends. The CDR3, as DNA: TGTGCCAGCAGCATGGACAGTCCCTCACCCCTCCACTTT. This encodes CASSMDSPSPLHF.

This clone appeared a few times. The rearrangement joins TRBV7-8 to TRBJ1-2; TRBD1 matches at 7 bases. Looked up from germline, CDR1 is SGHVS and CDR2 is FQNEAQ. V shed 5 bases and J 7 bases; nucleotides not matched to a gene: 4. This CDR3 has 12 residues. This CDR3 reads CASSGGTVGYTF. In DNA form, the CDR3 reads TGTGCCAGCAGCGGAGGGACAGTTGGCTACACCTTC.

The chain joins TRBV15 to TRBJ2-7; TRBD1 matches at 8 bases. Germline values: CDR1 LNHNV, CDR2 YYDKDF (reference sequence). The CDR3 extends over 14 amino acids. V lost 0 bases and J lost 7; bases outside the gene matches: 5. The CDR3 here is CATSRDRTGNEQYF. CDR3 DNA: TGTGCCACCAGCAGAGACAGGACAGGGAATGAGCAGTACTTC.

This clone was found once. V and J are TRBV7-9 and TRBJ2-3, with D unresolved. CDR1 is SEHNR and CDR2 is FQNEAQ in the germline V gene (reference sequence). Trimming removed 1 base from V and 1 base from J, with 12 bases in between. This CDR3 comprises 16 residues. The CDR3 DNA is TGTGCCAGCAGCTTAGTTGCCACTCTCGGCACAGATACGCAGTATTTT. The encoded protein is CASSLVATLGTDTQYF.

The CDR3 coding sequence is TGTGCCACCAGTGAGGCTGCCTTCAGGGGTGGCTACACCTTC. Translated: CATSEAAFRGGYTF. This chain uses TRBV24-1 with TRBJ1-2, with TRBD1 as a possible D gene (6 bases). Germline V gene lookup returns CDR1 KGHDR and CDR2 SFDVKD. The length of the CDR3 is 14 residues. Trimming took 4 bases from V and 7 from J, leaving 15 bases between them.

The gene calls are TRBV11-3 and TRBJ2-3; 14 bases agree with TRBD2. Germline trimming cut 1 base from V and 7 bases from J; bases unmatched to any gene: 7. Germline assignment: CDR1 SGHNT and CDR2 YENEEA. The CDR3 totals 17 residues. As DNA, the CDR3 is TGTGCCAGCAGCTTAGGCTTGACTAGCGGGGGGGCTAATACGCAGTATTTT. Translating it yields CASSLGLTSGGANTQYF.

The chain recombines TRBV2 with TRBJ2-2, with TRBD1 matching 7 bases. CDR3 length: 15 residues. Germline trimming cut 4 bases from V and 3 bases from J; bases unmatched to any gene: 5. Per the germline V gene, CDR1 is SNHLY and CDR2 is FYNNEI. CDR3 loop: CASSGRDRYTGELFF. The CDR3 DNA sequence: TGTGCCAGCAGTGGTAGGGACAGATACACCGGGGAGCTGTTTTTT.

The chain is built from TRBV2 and TRBJ2-2; TRBD2 matches at 10 bases. V lost 5 bases to trimming and J lost 3 bases; unmatched junction nucleotides: 3. CDR1 and CDR2 from the germline V gene are SNHLY and FYNNEI. This CDR3 comprises 15 residues. Written as DNA, the CDR3 is TGTGCCAGCAGTCTAGCGGGGGCTTACACCGGGGAGCTGTTTTTT. As protein: CASSLAGAYTGELFF.

The genes are TRBV2 and TRBJ2-7, with 8 positions matching TRBD2. V was clipped by 6 bases and J by 3 bases; unmatched bases: 10. The germline V gene encodes CDR1 SNHLY and CDR2 FYNNEI. The CDR3 totals 15 residues. CDR3 sequence: CASSQDRGGLYEQYF. In nucleotides, the CDR3 is TGTGCCAGCAGCCAAGACCGGGGGGGCCTCTACGAGCAGTACTTC.

J is TRBJ2-5 and V is TRBV19, with D uncertain. Trimming cost V 5 bases and J 5 bases, with 15 bases left between them. Germline V CDR1 and CDR2: LNHDA, SQIVND (reference sequence). This CDR3 has 14 amino acids. The CDR3 nucleotides are TGTGCCAGTAGTCCCCAGGCCCTCTCTGAGACCCAGTACTTC. Translating gives CASSPQALSETQYF.

The CDR3 DNA follows: TGTGCCAGCAGTCCTGACGGAGGCTATGGCTACACCTTC. Translated: CASSPDGGYGYTF. The chain couples TRBV12-3 or TRBV12-4 to TRBJ1-2, with D hard to call. The CDR3 totals 13 residues. Trimming removed 5 bases from V and 4 bases from J, with 11 bases in between.

The V call is TRBV30, the J call TRBJ1-4; the D is unclear. The germline gives CDR1 GTSNPN, CDR2 SVGIG (reference sequence). The CDR3 is made up of 12 amino acids. V was trimmed by 3 bases and J by 8 bases, leaving 10 bases between them. Here the CDR3 reads CAWSQASEKLFF. The CDR3 bases are TGTGCCTGGAGCCAGGCTTCGGAAAAACTGTTTTTT.

This clone was counted a single time. V usage is TRBV10-3 and J usage is TRBJ1-2, with D unresolved. From germline, CDR1 is ENHRY and CDR2 SYGVKD. The V end lost 0 bases, the J end lost 8 bases, and 10 bases lay between the germline ends. This CDR3 has 13 amino acids. The CDR3 DNA reads as TGTGCCATCAGTGAGTCGCCCGGGTCCGGCTACACCTTC. This sequence encodes CAISESPGSGYTF.

The chain couples TRBV18 to TRBJ2-2, with 7 bases matching TRBD1. Germline-derived CDR1 and CDR2 are KGHSH and LQKENI. The CDR3 extends over 15 amino acids. Trimming removed 4 bases from V and 5 bases from J; junction bases left unmatched: 7. Here the CDR3 reads CASSLRQGLTGELFF. CDR3 bases: TGTGCCAGCTCACTACGACAGGGCTTGACCGGGGAGCTGTTTTTT. Combining the CDR3 with reference TRBV18 and TRBJ2-2 gives the whole variable domain NAGVMQNPRHLVRRRGQEARLRCSPMKGHSHVYWYRQLPEEGLKFMVYLQKENIIDESGMPKERFSAEFPKEGPSILRIQQVVRGDSAAYFCASSLRQGLTGELFFGEGSRLTVL.

The rearrangement links TRBV5-6 to TRBJ1-3, with D tentatively TRBD1 (5 bases). The CDR3 sequence is 16 residues long. Germline V gene data show CDR1 as SGHDT and CDR2 as YYEEEE. V was shortened by 4 bases and J by 3 bases, with 17 bases between the two germline ends. CDR3 in DNA: TGTGCCAGCAGCCTTACTTTTCAGGGCTATGGAAACACCATATATTTT. This codes for CASSLTFQGYGNTIYF.

This chain connects TRBV29-1 to TRBJ2-1; maybe TRBD2 (6 bases). The CDR3 extends over 15 amino acids. V dropped 1 base and J dropped 3 bases, with 13 bases sitting between them. CDR1 is SQVTM and CDR2 is ANQGSEA in the germline V gene. The CDR3 DNA follows: TGCAGCGTTGAAGGCGGAGGGAAGGGCTACAATGAGCAGTTCTTC. It specifies CSVEGGGKGYNEQFF.